This TCR beta chain appears in the sequencing data of a study of shared clonotypes between healthy human individuals (dated by TCRdb to 2018 to 2020). General notes on the study: Three men and a couple of women, aged 18 to 49 years, made up the cohort. For each donor, CD4 naive and CD4 memory were each given three plates, CD8 naive was given two plates, and CD8 memory was given one plate. To estimate repertoire size and how much clonotype sharing occurs between individuals, the study deeply sequenced the blood TCR repertoires of about 5 healthy adults. Different laboratories and diverse techniques were used to prepare libraries and sequence TCR repertoires, to increase sequencing depth and limit assay-specific biases. Each donor's leukapheresis produced roughly between roughly 0.85 and 9 billion PBMCs.

For the CD8 naive samples, CD45RO-negative cells were positively selected for CCR7, yielding a CD45RA+CCR7+ population from which TemRA cells were excluded. Healthy HIV-negative adults with no recently reported acute infections or vaccinations were included as donors. Every donor was a Caucasian adult residing in Nashville, Tennessee, USA. After blood collection by leukapheresis, PBMCs were isolated using Ficoll-Histopaque density gradient centrifugation and then cryopreserved in the vapor phase of liquid nitrogen. Analytical flow cytometry was used to check the purity and quantity of each magnetically sorted T cell population. Genomic DNA was isolated from each sorted fraction and quantified by UV absorbance on a Nanodrop 2000c. The CDR3 numbers 14 residues from cysteine through phenylalanine. Only the CDR3 DNA stays, 42 bases, in frame from base 1. CDR1 and CDR2 are read off the germline V gene as MNHNS and SASEGT. At the junction V is shortened by 0 bases and J by 4 bases; bases outside the gene matches: 3.

Using the deep immunoSEQ assay, multiplex PCR amplified TCR CDR3 regions from genomic DNA. Extracted genomic DNA from each cell subset was spread evenly across all wells of several immunoSEQ 96-well plates, with each plate serving as a replicate. For sorted subsets, each replicate PCR was loaded with 200 ng genomic DNA, equivalent to 30,000 or so T cell genomes. Purified libraries were measured with a Qubit 3.0 fluorometer, size-checked on a Bioanalyzer 2100, and measured again with the KAPA Library Quantification kit. A separate single-read 150-cycle Illumina NextSeq 550 flow cell was used to sequence each immunoSEQ 96-well plate. The authors' analysis ran thus. Because the immunoSEQ output included only junctional sequences and no quality scores, the filtering could not be the same as the filtering used for full-length reads. Sequences were annotated with PyIR, a Python wrapper for IgBLAST v1.9, and V/J genes and CDR3 were assigned using IMGT germline references. Reads were filtered out if the reads had weak V/J assignments (E-value above 1e-6), no CDR3, stop codons, out-of-frame junctions, or ambiguous translated residues. V3J clonotypes were defined as sequences sharing the same inferred V gene, J gene, and CDR3 amino acid sequence. Percentage overlap between repertoires was calculated by dividing the number of shared unique clonotypes by the size of the smaller repertoire. Repertoire richness was assessed with RTK rarefaction, the Chao1 estimator, and Recon v2.1 estimates of unobserved clonotypes. OLGA was used to compute generation probabilities for all TCRbeta clonotypes that the gDNA method yielded from a handful of donors. As stored in TCRdb, this immuneACCESS dataset retains in-frame rearrangements with V and J assigned. A fraction of the clones does not appear; measured against another copy, unresolved V genes explain less than half of the discrepancy, and the remainder lacks a known reason. The V and J calls and the clone size are those of that table, but D and trimming were determined from the DNA. The sample table contains around 2.1 million clones; only one count was recorded for roughly 91% of them. More than 1.5% of the sample is in the top ten clones.

In the case of this clone: No cognate antigen has been identified for it. The record has no base qualities; no much larger clone is one base away.

Beyond this particular receptor, the publication reports: Naive subsets generally had larger estimated clonotype richness than memory subsets. The small number of donors limited the genetic and exposure-history diversity represented. Higher generation probabilities were observed for clonotypes shared by all four sorted-subset donors than for non-shared clonotypes. About 4.5% of naive CD4, 3.5% of naive CD8, 2.3% of memory CD4, and about 0.4% of memory CD8 clonotypes were shared across several donors. Sampling was limited to blood, and TCR repertoires in tissue likely differ from TCR repertoires in blood. Based on pairwise subsampling, the degree of clonotype sharing among donors was expected to be affected by sequencing depth. Incomplete sequencing was indicated by rarefaction of sorted-subset datasets, despite the large sequencing depth.

The chain employs TRBV6-1 and TRBJ2-7, with 7 middle bases fitting TRBD2. Material for sequencing was naive CD8+ T cells from PBMCs. Reading the label with the study, this specimen's cell subset or site is: CD45RA+CCR7+. The sequence was collected from a man between 18 and 29 years old in good health. Some clones in this sample may be carry-over from other donors' samples. The CDR3 in this case is CASSEAGEGYEQYF. The DNA reads as follows: TGTGCCAGCAGTGAAGCCGGGGAGGGATACGAGCAGTACTTC.